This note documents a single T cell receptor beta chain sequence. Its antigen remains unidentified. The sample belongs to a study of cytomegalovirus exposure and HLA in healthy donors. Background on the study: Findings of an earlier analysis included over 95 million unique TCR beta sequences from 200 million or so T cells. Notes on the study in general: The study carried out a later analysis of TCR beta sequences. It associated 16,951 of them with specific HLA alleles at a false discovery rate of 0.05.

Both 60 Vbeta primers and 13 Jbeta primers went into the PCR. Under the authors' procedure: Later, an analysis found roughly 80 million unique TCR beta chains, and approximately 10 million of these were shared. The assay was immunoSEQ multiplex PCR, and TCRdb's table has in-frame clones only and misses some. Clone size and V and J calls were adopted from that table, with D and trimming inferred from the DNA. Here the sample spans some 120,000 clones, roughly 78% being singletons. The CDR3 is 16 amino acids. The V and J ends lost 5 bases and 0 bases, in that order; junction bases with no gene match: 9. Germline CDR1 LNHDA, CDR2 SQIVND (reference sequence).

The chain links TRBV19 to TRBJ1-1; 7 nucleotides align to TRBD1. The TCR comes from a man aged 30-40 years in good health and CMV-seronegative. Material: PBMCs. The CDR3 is CASSPGRQGLNTEAFF. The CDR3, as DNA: TGTGCCAGTAGTCCTGGGCGACAGGGATTGAACACTGAAGCTTTCTTT.